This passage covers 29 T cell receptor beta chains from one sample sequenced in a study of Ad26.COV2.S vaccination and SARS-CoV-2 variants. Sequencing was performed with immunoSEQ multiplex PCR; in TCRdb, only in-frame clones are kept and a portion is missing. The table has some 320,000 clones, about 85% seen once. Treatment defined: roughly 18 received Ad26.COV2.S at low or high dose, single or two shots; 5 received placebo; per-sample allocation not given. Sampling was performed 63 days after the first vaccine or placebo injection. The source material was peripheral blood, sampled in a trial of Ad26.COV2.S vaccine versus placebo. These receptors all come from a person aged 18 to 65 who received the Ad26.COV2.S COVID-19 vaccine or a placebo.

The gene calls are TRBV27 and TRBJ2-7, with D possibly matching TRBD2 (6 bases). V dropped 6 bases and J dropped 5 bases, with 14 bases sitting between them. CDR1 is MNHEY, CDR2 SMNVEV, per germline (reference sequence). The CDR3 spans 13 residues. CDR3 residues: CASSLGGTHEQYF. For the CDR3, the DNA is TGTGCCAGCAGCTTGGGGGGAACTCACGAGCAGTACTTC.

The CDR3 nucleotides read TGTGCCACCAGCAGAGGGTTAAGGAACACCGGGGAGCTGTTTTTT. Translation gives CATSRGLRNTGELFF. The rearrangement joins TRBV15 to TRBJ2-2; the D is unclear. The germline V gene has CDR1 LNHNV and CDR2 YYDKDF (reference sequence). The CDR3 contains 15 residues. V lost 1 base and J 1 base, leaving 7 bases between the germline ends. Looking up the rest from reference TRBV15 and TRBJ2-2 gives the full variable domain: DAMVIQNPRYQVTQFGKPVTLSCSQTLNHNVMYWYQQKSSQAPKLLFHYYDKDFNNEADTPDNFQSRRPNTSFCFLDIRSPGLGDTAMYLCATSRGLRNTGELFFGEGSRLTVL.

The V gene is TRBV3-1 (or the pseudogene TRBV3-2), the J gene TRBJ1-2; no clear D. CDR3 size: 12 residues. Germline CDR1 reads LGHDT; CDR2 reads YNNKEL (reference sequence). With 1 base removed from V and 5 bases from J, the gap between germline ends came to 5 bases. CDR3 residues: CASSQARYGYTF. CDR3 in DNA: TGTGCCAGCAGCCAAGCTAGGTATGGCTACACCTTC.

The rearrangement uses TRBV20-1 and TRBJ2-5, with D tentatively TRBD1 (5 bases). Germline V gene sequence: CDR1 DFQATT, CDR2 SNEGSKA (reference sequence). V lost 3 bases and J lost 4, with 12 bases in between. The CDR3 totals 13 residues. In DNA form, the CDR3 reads TGCAGTGCTAGTAAAAGGGGAATAGAGACCCAGTACTTC. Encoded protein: CSASKRGIETQYF.

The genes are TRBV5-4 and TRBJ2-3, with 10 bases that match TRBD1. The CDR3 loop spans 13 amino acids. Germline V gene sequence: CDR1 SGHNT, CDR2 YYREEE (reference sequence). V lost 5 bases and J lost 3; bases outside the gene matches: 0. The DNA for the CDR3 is TGTGCCAGCAGGGACAGGGGGACAGATACGCAGTATTTT. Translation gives CASRDRGTDTQYF.

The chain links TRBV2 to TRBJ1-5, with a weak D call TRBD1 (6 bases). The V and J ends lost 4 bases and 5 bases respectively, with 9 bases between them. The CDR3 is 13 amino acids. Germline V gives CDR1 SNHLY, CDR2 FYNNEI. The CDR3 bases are TGTGCCAGCAGTGGGACAGTGGATCAGCCCCAGCATTTT. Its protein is CASSGTVDQPQHF. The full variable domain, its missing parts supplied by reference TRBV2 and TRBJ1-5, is EPEVTQTPSHQVTQMGQEVILRCVPISNHLYFYWYRQILGQKVEFLVSFYNNEISEKSEIFDDQFSVERPDGSNFTLKIRSTKLEDSAMYFCASSGTVDQPQHFGDGTRLSIL.

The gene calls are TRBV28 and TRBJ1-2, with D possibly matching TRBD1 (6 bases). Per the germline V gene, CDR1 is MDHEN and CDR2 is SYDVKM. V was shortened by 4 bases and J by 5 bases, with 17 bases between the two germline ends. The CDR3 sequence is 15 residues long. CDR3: CASSSYPQGNYGYTF. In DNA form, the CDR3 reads TGTGCCAGCAGTTCTTACCCACAGGGAAATTATGGCTACACCTTC.

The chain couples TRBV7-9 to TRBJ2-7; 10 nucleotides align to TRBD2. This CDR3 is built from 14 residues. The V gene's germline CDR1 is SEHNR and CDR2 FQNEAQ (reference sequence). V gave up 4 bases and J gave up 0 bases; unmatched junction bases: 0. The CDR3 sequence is CASSWTSGSYEQYF. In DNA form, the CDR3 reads TGTGCCAGCAGCTGGACTAGCGGCTCCTACGAGCAGTACTTC. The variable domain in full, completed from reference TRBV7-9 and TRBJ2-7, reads DTGVSQNPRHKITKRGQNVTFRCDPISEHNRLYWYRQTLGQGPEFLTYFQNEAQLEKSRLLSDRFSAERPKGSFSTLEIQRTEQGDSAMYLCASSWTSGSYEQYFGPGTRLTVT.

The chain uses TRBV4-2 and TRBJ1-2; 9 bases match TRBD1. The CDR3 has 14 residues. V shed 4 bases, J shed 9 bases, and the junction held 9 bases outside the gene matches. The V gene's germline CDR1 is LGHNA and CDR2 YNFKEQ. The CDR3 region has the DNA TGTGCCAGCAGCCCCCCGGGACAGGGTCGGAGCTACACCTTC. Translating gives CASSPPGQGRSYTF.

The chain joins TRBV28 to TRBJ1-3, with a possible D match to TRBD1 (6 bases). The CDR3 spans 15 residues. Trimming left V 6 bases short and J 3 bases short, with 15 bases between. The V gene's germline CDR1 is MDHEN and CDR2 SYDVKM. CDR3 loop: CASSRITGIGNTIYF. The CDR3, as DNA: TGTGCCAGCAGCCGGATTACAGGGATTGGAAACACCATATATTTT.

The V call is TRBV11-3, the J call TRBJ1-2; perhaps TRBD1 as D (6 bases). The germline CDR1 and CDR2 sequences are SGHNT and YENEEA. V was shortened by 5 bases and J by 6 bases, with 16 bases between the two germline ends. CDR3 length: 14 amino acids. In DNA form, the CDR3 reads TGTGCCAGCAGCACCGTGACAGGATCTAATGGCTACACCTTC. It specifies CASSTVTGSNGYTF.

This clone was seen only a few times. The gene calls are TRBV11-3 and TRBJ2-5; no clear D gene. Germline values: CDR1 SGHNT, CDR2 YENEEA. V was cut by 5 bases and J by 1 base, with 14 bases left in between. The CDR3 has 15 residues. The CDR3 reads CASSPPALGQETQYF. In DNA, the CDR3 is TGTGCCAGCAGCCCTCCCGCCTTGGGCCAAGAGACCCAGTACTTC.

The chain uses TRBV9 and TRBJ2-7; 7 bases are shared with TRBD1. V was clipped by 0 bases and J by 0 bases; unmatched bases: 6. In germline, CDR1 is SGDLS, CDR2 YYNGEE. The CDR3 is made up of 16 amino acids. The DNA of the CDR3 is TGTGCCAGCAGCGTAGATGGGGACAGCCTCTCCTACGAGCAGTACTTC. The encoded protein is CASSVDGDSLSYEQYF.

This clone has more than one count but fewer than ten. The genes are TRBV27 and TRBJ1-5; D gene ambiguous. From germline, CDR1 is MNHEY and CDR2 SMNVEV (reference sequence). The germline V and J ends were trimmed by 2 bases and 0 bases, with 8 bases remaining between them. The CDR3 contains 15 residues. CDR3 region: CASSLTGFSNQPQHF. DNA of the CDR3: TGTGCCAGCAGTTTAACCGGGTTTAGCAATCAGCCCCAGCATTTT.

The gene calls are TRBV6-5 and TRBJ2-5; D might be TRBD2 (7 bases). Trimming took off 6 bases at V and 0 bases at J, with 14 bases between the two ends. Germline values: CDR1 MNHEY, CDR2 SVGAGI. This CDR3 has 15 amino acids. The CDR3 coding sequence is TGTGCCAGCAGGACGGGGGGCCAGTACCAAGAGACCCAGTACTTC. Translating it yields CASRTGGQYQETQYF.

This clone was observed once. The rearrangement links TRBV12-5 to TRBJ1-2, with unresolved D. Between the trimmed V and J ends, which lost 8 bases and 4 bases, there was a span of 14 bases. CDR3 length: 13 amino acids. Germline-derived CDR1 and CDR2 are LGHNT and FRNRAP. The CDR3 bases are TGTGCTAGTAAATCGGCAGCCTCCTATGGCTACACCTTC. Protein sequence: CASKSAASYGYTF.

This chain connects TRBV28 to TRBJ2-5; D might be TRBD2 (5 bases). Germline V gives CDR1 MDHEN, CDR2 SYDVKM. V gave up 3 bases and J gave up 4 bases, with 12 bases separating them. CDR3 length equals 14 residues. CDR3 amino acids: CASSFGEGPETQYF. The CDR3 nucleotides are TGTGCCAGCAGTTTCGGAGAGGGCCCAGAGACCCAGTACTTC.

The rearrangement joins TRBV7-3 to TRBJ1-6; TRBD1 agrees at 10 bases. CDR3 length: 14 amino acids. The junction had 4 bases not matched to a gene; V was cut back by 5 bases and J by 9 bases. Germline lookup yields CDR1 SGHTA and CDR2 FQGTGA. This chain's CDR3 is CASSPTGGSSPLHF. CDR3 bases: TGTGCCAGCAGCCCGACAGGGGGCAGTTCACCCCTCCACTTT.

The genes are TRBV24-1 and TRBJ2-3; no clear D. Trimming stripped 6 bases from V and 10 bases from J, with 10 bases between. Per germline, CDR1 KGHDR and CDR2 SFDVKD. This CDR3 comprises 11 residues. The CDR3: CATSSDWAQYF. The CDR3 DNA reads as TGTGCCACCAGTTCAGATTGGGCGCAGTATTTT.

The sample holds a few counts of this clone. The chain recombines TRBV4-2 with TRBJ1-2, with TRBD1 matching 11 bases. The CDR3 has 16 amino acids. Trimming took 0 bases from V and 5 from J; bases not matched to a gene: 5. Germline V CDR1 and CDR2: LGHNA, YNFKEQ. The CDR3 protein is CASSQDPGTGGYGYTF. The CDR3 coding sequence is TGTGCCAGCAGCCAAGATCCCGGGACAGGGGGGTATGGCTACACCTTC.

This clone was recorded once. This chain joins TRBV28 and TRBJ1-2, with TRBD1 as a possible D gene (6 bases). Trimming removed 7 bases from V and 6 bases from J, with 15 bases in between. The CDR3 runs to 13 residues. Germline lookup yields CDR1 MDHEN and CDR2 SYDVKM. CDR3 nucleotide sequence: TGTGCCAGCATAGGACAGTCAAGGCATGGCTACACCTTC. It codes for CASIGQSRHGYTF.

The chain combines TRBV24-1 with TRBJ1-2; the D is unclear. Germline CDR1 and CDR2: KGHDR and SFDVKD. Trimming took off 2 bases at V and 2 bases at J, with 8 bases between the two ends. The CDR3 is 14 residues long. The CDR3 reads CATSDSVFNYGYTF. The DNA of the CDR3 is TGTGCCACCAGTGATTCGGTATTCAACTATGGCTACACCTTC.

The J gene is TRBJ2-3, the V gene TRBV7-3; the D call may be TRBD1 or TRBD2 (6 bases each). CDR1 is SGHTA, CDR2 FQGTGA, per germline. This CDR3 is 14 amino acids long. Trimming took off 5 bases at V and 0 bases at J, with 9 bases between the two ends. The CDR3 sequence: CASSPGASTDTQYF. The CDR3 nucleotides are TGTGCCAGCAGCCCGGGGGCGAGCACAGATACGCAGTATTTT.

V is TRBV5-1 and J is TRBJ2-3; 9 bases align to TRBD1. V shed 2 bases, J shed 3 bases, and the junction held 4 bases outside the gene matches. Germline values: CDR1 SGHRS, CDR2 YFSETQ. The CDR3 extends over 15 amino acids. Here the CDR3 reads CASSFGTGRTDTQYF. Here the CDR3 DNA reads TGCGCCAGCAGCTTCGGGACAGGGAGGACAGATACGCAGTATTTT.

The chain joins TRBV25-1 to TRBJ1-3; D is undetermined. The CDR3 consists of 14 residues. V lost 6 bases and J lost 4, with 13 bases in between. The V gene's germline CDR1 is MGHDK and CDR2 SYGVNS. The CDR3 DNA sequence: TGTGCCAGCAGAGAGGGAGGGCCAGGAAACACCATATATTTT. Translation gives CASREGGPGNTIYF.

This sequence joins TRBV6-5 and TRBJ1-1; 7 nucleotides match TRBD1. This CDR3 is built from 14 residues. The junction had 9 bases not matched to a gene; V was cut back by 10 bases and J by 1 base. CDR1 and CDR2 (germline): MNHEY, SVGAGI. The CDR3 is CATRGTNRNTEAFF. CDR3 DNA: TGTGCCACCAGGGGGACAAACAGGAACACTGAAGCTTTCTTT.

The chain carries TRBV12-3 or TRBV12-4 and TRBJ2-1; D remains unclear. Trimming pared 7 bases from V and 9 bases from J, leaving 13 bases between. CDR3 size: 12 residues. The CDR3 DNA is TGTGCCAGCAACCCAACTTTGGGTGAGCAGTTCTTC. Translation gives CASNPTLGEQFF.

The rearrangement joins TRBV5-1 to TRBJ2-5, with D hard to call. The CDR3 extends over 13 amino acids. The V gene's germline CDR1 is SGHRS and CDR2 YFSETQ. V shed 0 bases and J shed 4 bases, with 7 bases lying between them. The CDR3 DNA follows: TGCGCCAGCAGCTTGGAGGGTCGAGAGACCCAGTACTTC. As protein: CASSLEGRETQYF.

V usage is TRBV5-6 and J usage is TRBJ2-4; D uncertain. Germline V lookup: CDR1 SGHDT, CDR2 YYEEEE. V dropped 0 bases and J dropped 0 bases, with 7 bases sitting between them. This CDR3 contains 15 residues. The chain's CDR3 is CASSLGSLAKNIQYF. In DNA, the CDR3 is TGTGCCAGCAGCTTGGGAAGCCTAGCCAAAAACATTCAGTACTTC.